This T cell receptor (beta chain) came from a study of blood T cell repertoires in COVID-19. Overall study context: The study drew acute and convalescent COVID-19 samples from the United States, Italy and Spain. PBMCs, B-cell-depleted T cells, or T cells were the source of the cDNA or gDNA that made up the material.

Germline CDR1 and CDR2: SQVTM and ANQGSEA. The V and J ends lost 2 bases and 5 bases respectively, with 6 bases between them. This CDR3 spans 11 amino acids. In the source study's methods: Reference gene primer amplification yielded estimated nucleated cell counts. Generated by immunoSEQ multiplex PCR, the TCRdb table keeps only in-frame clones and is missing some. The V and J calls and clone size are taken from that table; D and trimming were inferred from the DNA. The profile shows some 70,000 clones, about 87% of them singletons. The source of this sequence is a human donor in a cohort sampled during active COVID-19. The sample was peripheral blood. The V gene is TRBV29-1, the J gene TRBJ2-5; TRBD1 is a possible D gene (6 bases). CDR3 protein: CSVEQGETQYF. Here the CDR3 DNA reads TGCAGCGTTGAACAGGGGGAGACCCAGTACTTC.